These T cell receptor beta chains were read from a single sample in a study of cytomegalovirus exposure and HLA in healthy donors. Clones were sequenced by immunoSEQ multiplex PCR, and TCRdb holds only the in-frame ones, with some missing. The sample holds 150,000 or so clones, under 85% seen once. The sequencing input was PBMCs. These receptors came from a male donor in good health and CMV-seropositive. CDR3s include the opening cysteine and the closing phenylalanine or tryptophan. D genes are given only for firm matches. Clone size is not always given. Where it is, it says once, few, many or a class for expanded clones.

V: TRBV6-5; J: TRBJ2-7; size: -; length: 13; D: -; CDR3: CASSGPDRLEQYF
V: TRBV18; J: TRBJ1-1; size: -; length: 13; D: -; CDR3: CASSPLANTEAFF
V: TRBV11-1; J: TRBJ2-7; size: -; length: 14; D: -; CDR3: CASSLVGESYEQYF
V: TRBV19; J: TRBJ2-5; size: -; length: 16; D: TRBD1; CDR3: CASSIVGQGAGETQYF
V: TRBV2; J: TRBJ2-7; size: few; length: 13; D: -; CDR3: CATSAGRIYEQYF
V: TRBV27; J: TRBJ1-1; size: -; length: 13; D: TRBD1; CDR3: CASSLSTGTEAFF
V: TRBV7-8; J: TRBJ2-3; size: -; length: 17; D: -; CDR3: CASSLGGQRGWFDTQYF
V: TRBV29-1; J: TRBJ2-7; size: -; length: 14; D: TRBD1; CDR3: CSVEGDRGRREQYF
V: TRBV11-2; J: TRBJ2-3; size: once; length: 15; D: TRBD2; CDR3: CASSLVGGSSDTQYF
V: TRBV2; J: TRBJ1-1; size: few; length: 14; D: -; CDR3: CASKIEQGNTEAFF
V: TRBV28; J: TRBJ2-6; size: -; length: 16; D: TRBD2; CDR3: CASRVAGISGANVLTF
V: TRBV5-4; J: TRBJ2-6; size: -; length: 16; D: -; CDR3: CASSLVRGSGANVLTF
V: TRBV27; J: TRBJ2-5; size: -; length: 16; D: TRBD2; CDR3: CASSGLPGGAGETQYF
V: TRBV19; J: TRBJ1-2; size: -; length: 15; D: -; CDR3: CASSIVAGLDSGYTF
V: TRBV27; J: TRBJ2-7; size: -; length: 15; D: TRBD1; CDR3: CASTTRQGGTYEQYF
V: TRBV4-1; J: -; size: -; length: 15; D: TRBD2; CDR3: CASSQGLARSYEQYF
V: TRBV28; J: TRBJ2-5; size: once; length: 16; D: TRBD2; CDR3: CASSPRTSGDRETQYF
V: TRBV21-1; J: TRBJ2-2; size: -; length: 17; D: -; CDR3: CASSKKRTGDGEGELFF
V: TRBV6-6; J: TRBJ1-1; size: few; length: 13; D: -; CDR3: CASSLKEATEAFF
V: TRBV6-6; J: TRBJ1-1; size: -; length: 14; D: -; CDR3: CASRIDPGNTEAFF
V: TRBV30; J: TRBJ1-2; size: -; length: 12; D: -; CDR3: CAWSISHYGYTF
V: TRBV7-2; J: TRBJ1-2; size: -; length: 13; D: TRBD1; CDR3: CASSRDSQYGYTF
V: TRBV2; J: TRBJ2-5; size: -; length: 15; D: TRBD1; CDR3: CASSDRGQIQETQYF
V: TRBV7-9; J: TRBJ2-1; size: few; length: 16; D: TRBD2; CDR3: CASSLLAGGPGNEQFF
V: TRBV25-1; J: TRBJ2-3; size: -; length: 14; D: TRBD2; CDR3: CASVFSGSTDTQYF
V: TRBV10-3; J: TRBJ1-1; size: -; length: 13; D: -; CDR3: CAIGGAHDTEAFF
V: TRBV27; J: TRBJ2-3; size: -; length: 14; D: TRBD1; CDR3: CASRRTGGTDTQYF
V: TRBV7-8; J: TRBJ2-7; size: -; length: 13; D: TRBD2; CDR3: CAGSLGLEREQYF
V: TRBV6-1; J: TRBJ1-5; size: -; length: 15; D: -; CDR3: CASSEVGGGNQPQHF
V: TRBV10-3; J: TRBJ1-2; size: -; length: 12; D: -; CDR3: CAISDSDYGYTF
V: TRBV9; J: TRBJ2-7; size: -; length: 15; D: -; CDR3: CASSVESVVTYEQYF
V: TRBV28; J: TRBJ1-2; size: -; length: 15; D: -; CDR3: CASSSAGSTDYGYTF